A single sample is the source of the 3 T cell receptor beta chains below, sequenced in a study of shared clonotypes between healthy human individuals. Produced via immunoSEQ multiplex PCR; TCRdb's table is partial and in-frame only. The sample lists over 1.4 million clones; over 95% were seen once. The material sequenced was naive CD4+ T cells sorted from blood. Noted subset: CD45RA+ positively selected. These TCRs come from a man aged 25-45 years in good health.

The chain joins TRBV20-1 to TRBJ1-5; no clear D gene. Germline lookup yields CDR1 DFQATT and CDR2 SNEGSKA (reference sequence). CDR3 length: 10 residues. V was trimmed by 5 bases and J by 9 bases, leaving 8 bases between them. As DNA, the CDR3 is TGCAGTGCTGGGATCTTGCCCCAGCATTTT. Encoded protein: CSAGILPQHF.

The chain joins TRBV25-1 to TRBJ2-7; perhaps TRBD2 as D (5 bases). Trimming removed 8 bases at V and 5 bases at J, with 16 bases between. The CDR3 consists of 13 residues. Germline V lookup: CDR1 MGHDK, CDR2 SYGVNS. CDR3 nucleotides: TGTGCCAGCGGAGACTACCATTCAGACGAGCAGTACTTC. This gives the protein CASGDYHSDEQYF.

The CDR3 here is CASSPQMGLSGNTIYF. The CDR3 nucleotides read TGTGCCAGCAGCCCCCAGATGGGCCTCTCTGGAAACACCATATATTTT. V is TRBV7-9 and J is TRBJ1-3, with unresolved D. Looked up from germline, CDR1 is SEHNR and CDR2 is FQNEAQ (reference sequence). The CDR3 extends over 16 amino acids. The V end was cut by 5 bases, the J end by 0 bases, with 14 bases between. The full variable domain, rest sourced from reference TRBV7-9 and TRBJ1-3, is DTGVSQNPRHKITKRGQNVTFRCDPISEHNRLYWYRQTLGQGPEFLTYFQNEAQLEKSRLLSDRFSAERPKGSFSTLEIQRTEQGDSAMYLCASSPQMGLSGNTIYFGEGSWLTVV.